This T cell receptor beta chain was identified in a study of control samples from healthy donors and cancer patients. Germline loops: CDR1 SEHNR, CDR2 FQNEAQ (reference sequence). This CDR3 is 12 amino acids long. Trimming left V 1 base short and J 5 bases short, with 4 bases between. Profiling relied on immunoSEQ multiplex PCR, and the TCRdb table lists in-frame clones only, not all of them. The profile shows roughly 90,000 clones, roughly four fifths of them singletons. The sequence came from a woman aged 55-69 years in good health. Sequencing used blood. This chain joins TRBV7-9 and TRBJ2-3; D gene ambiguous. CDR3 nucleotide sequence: TGTGCCAGCAGCTTAGGAGAAGATACGCAGTATTTT. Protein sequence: CASSLGEDTQYF.